The entry below describes one T cell receptor beta chain. CDR3 length equals 16 residues. In germline, CDR1 is LNHDA, CDR2 SQIVND (reference sequence). The V segment lost 5 bases and the J segment 3 bases; nucleotides outside the gene matches: 10. As handled by the study authors: Nucleated cell number was recorded as an estimate derived from reference gene primer amplification. The protocol was immunoSEQ multiplex PCR, while the TCRdb copy is restricted to in-frame clones and leaves out a portion. From that table come the V and J calls and clone size; the DNA was used to work out D and trimming. In the table there are hundreds of thousands of clones, about 85% of which are singletons. This sample stems from a study of blood T cell repertoires in COVID-19. Background on the study: Italy, Spain and the United States were the sources of the convalescent and acute COVID-19 samples. T cells, B-cell-depleted T cells, or PBMCs supplied cDNA or gDNA.

The chain uses TRBV19 and TRBJ1-5; 7 bases fit TRBD1. This sequence originates from a man between 18 and 35 years old with active or convalescent COVID-19. Sequencing used peripheral blood. In DNA, the CDR3 is TGTGCCAGTAGTGACAACCGACAGGGTTTCAATCAGCCCCAGCATTTT. This gives the protein CASSDNRQGFNQPQHF.